The following is a TCR beta chain sequence with its context. Profiling relied on immunoSEQ multiplex PCR, and the TCRdb table lists in-frame clones only, not all of them. Among 60,000 or so clones listed, around 91% were seen once. This specimen comes from a study of blood T cell repertoires in COVID-19. There are 17 residues in the CDR3. Germline assignment: CDR1 SGHTA and CDR2 FQGTGA. The V gene end was trimmed by 0 bases and the J gene end by 6 bases; junction bases not matched to a gene: 9. V and J are TRBV7-3 and TRBJ2-1; 9 nucleotides match TRBD2. The source of this sequence is a man aged 55 to 69 with active COVID-19. Specimen: peripheral blood. CDR3 residues: CASSLTVTREGVNEQFF. CDR3 DNA sequence: TGTGCCAGCAGCTTAACCGTCACGCGGGAGGGAGTCAATGAGCAGTTCTTC. The full variable domain, completed using reference TRBV7-3 and TRBJ2-1, is GAGVSQTPSNKVTEKGKYVELRCDPISGHTALYWYRQSLGQGPEFLIYFQGTGAADDSGLPNDRFFAVRPEGSVSTLKIQRTERGDSAVYLCASSLTVTREGVNEQFFGPGTRLTVL.